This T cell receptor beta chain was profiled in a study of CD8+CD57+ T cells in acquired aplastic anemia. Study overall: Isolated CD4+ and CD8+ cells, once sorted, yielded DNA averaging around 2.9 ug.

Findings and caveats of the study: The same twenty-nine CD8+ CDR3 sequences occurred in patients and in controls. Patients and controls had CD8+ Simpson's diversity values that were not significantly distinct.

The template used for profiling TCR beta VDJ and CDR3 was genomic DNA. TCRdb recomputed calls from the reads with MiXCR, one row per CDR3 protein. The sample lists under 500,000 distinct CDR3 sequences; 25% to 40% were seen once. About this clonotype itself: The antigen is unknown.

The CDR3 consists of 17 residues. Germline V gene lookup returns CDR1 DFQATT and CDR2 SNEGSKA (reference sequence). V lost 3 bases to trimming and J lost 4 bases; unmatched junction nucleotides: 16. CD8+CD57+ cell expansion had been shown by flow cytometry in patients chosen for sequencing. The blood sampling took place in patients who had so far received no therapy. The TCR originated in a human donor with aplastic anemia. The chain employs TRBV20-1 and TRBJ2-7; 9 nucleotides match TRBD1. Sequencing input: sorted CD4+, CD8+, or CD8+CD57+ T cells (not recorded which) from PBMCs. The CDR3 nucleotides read TGCAGTGCTAGTGGTTCTATCCGGGACAGGGCCAAATACGAGCAGTACTTC. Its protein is CSASGSIRDRAKYEQYF.